This T cell receptor (beta chain) came from a study of shared clonotypes between healthy human individuals. Points on this clone: Antigen specificity is unknown.

Clones were sequenced by immunoSEQ multiplex PCR, and TCRdb holds only the in-frame ones, with some missing. Of 450,000 to 600,000 clones listed, approximately 85% are singletons. Study conclusions and caveats: Specimens sampled were limited to blood, with tissue repertoires likely differing.

This CDR3 contains 14 residues. V shed 8 bases and J shed 2 bases, with 16 bases lying between them. In germline, CDR1 is MNHEY, CDR2 SVGAGI. The TCR originated in a woman aged 35 to 49 in good health. Some clones in this sample may be carry-over from other donors' samples. Input material: PBMCs. The V gene is TRBV6-5, the J gene TRBJ2-7, with D possibly being TRBD2 (6 bases). The CDR3, as DNA: TGTGCCAGCCATAGTAGGCTAGCGCCCTACGAGCAGTACTTC. It translates to CASHSRLAPYEQYF.